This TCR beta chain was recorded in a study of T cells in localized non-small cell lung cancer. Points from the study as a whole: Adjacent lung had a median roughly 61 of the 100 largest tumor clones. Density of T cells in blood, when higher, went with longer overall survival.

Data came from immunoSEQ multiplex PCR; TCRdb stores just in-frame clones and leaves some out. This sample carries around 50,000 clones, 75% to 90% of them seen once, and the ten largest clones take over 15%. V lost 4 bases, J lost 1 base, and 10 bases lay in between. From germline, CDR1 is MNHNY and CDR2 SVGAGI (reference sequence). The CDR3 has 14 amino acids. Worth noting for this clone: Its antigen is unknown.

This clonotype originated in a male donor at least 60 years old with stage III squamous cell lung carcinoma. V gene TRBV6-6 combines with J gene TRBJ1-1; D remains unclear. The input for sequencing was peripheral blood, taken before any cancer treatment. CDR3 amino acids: CASSLRTGNTEAFF. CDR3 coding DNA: TGTGCCAGCAGTTTAAGGACGGGGAACACTGAAGCTTTCTTT.